Listed below are T cell receptor beta chains from one sample, sequenced in a study of blood T cell repertoires in COVID-19. Sequencing used immunoSEQ multiplex PCR; TCRdb keeps in-frame clones, though not all of them. Of about 140,000 clones listed, approximately 89% were seen once; the top ten hold about 1.6%. What was sequenced was peripheral blood. The source of these receptors is a human donor in a cohort sampled during active COVID-19. CDR3s include the opening cysteine and the closing phenylalanine or tryptophan. Each record gives: clone size, D gene, CDR3 length, J gene, V gene, CDR3 DNA, CDR3 protein. D genes are given only for firm matches. Where a row states a size, it is once, few, many or the class of an expanded clone; other rows omit it.

- - 11 TRBJ2-7 TRBV24-1 TGTGCCACCAGTCTAGCCTACGAGCAGTACTTC CATSLAYEQYF
- TRBD2 14 TRBJ2-5 TRBV20-1 TGCAGTGCTAGTCAGCGGGGGGGCCCAGAGACCCAGTACTTC CSASQRGGPETQYF
- - 16 TRBJ2-7 TRBV11-1 TGTGCCAGCAGTTATGATTACCGGGACACCCTCTACGAGCAGTACTTC CASSYDYRDTLYEQYF
once TRBD2 15 TRBJ2-5 TRBV27 TGTGCCAGCAGTCATCCTAGCGGGGGGATGGAGACCCAGTACTTC CASSHPSGGMETQYF
- - 15 TRBJ2-3 TRBV6-5 TGTGCCAGCAGTCCATTCCTTTCGGGGTCGGGTACGCAGTATTTT CASSPFLSGSGTQYF
- - 15 TRBJ1-1 TRBV9 TGTGCCAGCAGCGTAGACCTCACTTATGGGCAAGAGGCTTTCTTT CASSVDLTYGQEAFF
- TRBD1 15 TRBJ1-2 TRBV6-5 TGTGCCAGCAGTAACCGGGACAGGGGGCCTCATGGCTACACCTTC CASSNRDRGPHGYTF
- TRBD1 13 TRBJ1-4 TRBV5-6 TGTGCCAGCAGCAAGGACAGGGTCGAAAAACTGTTTTTT CASSKDRVEKLFF
- TRBD1 16 TRBJ2-7 TRBV9 TGTGCCAGCAGCGTAGCGAGCACAGGGGCTTCCTACGAGCAGTACTTC CASSVASTGASYEQYF
- TRBD1 14 TRBJ1-2 TRBV5-1 TGCGCCAGCAGTCCCGGGACAGTGAACTATGGCTACACCTTC CASSPGTVNYGYTF